The 6 T cell receptor beta chains in this list originate from one sample, sequenced in a study of tumour-infiltrating T cells in Burkitt lymphoma. Assay used: immunoSEQ multiplex PCR; TCRdb lists only in-frame clones, some missing. The sample comprises about 7,600 clones, roughly 17% of which are singletons, and under 3.5% rests with the top ten. Source material: tumor tissue. The origin of the receptors is a human donor with diffuse large B-cell lymphoma.

This clone was recorded a few times. This chain connects TRBV6-6 to TRBJ1-1; D is unclear. V was trimmed by 10 bases and J by 0 bases, leaving 6 bases between them. Germline V gene sequence: CDR1 MNHNY, CDR2 SVGAGI (reference sequence). The CDR3 length is 11 residues. CDR3 nucleotides: TGTGCCACCCTAATGAACACTGAAGCTTTCTTT. This codes for CATLMNTEAFF.

The V and J genes are TRBV21-1 and TRBJ2-1; TRBD2 is the table's D call, not checked against the DNA. TRBV21-1 is listed as a pseudogene. This CDR3 has 21 residues. CDR3: CASSKRKKGELAGVPYNEQFF. CDR3 in DNA: TGTGCCAGCAGCAAAAGAAAAAAGGGTGAACTAGCGGGAGTACCCTACAATGAGCAGTTCTTC.

V and J are TRBV6-1 and TRBJ2-3, with 8 bases aligning to TRBD2. This CDR3 has 17 amino acids. The V and J ends lost 1 base and 5 bases, in that order; junction bases with no gene match: 11. The germline gives CDR1 MNHNS, CDR2 SASEGT. As DNA, the CDR3 is TGTGCCAGCAGTGAAGTAAGTAGCGGGACCGCCGGAGATACGCAGTATTTT. Translation gives CASSEVSSGTAGDTQYF.

The sample holds a few counts of this clone. The V and J genes are TRBV27 and TRBJ2-1; 13 positions agree with TRBD2. V dropped 2 bases and J dropped 5; count of bases not matched to a gene: 6. The CDR3 is 17 residues long. CDR1 and CDR2 from the germline V gene are MNHEY and SMNVEV (reference sequence). DNA for the CDR3: TGTGCCAGCAGTTTAGGGACTAGCGGGATGAGGAACAATGAGCAGTTCTTC. This codes for CASSLGTSGMRNNEQFF.

This clone ranks as large. The V gene is TRBV27, the J gene TRBJ1-4, with 8 bases fitting TRBD1. Germline values: CDR1 MNHEY, CDR2 SMNVEV (reference sequence). J lost 8 bases, V lost 1 base, and 0 bases had no gene match. The CDR3 runs to 13 residues. CDR3 bases: TGTGCCAGCAGTTTATACAGGGGGGAAAAACTGTTTTTT. Residues: CASSLYRGEKLFF.

This clone has only a few counts. The chain links TRBV10-3 to TRBJ2-1, with 7 bases aligning to TRBD2. The CDR3 contains 11 residues. From germline, CDR1 is ENHRY and CDR2 SYGVKD. With 3 bases clipped from V and 15 bases from J, the junction kept 5 bases outside the gene matches. The CDR3 DNA reads TGTGCCATCAGTGAAGGTCTAGCGGTGTTCTTC. Its protein product is CAISEGLAVFF.